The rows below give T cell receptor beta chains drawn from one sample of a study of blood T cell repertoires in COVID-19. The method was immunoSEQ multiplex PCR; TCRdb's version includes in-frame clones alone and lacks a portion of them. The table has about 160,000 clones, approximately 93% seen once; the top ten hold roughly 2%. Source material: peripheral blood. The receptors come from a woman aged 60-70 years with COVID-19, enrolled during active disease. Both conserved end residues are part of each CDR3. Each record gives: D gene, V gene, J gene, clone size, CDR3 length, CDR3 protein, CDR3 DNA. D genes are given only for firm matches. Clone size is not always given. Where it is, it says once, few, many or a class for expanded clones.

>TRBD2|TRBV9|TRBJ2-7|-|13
CASSVNQAGVQYF
TGTGCCAGCAGCGTTAATCAAGCGGGGGTGCAGTACTTC
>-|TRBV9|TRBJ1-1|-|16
CASSVLPGHENTEAFF
TGTGCCAGCAGCGTATTACCCGGACACGAGAACACTGAAGCTTTCTTT
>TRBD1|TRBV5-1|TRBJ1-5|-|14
CASSFDRVDQPQHF
TGCGCCAGCAGCTTCGACAGGGTCGATCAGCCCCAGCATTTT
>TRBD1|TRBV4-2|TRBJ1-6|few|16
CASSQGPRQGDSPLHF
TGTGCCAGCAGCCAAGGGCCCAGGCAGGGGGATTCACCCCTCCACTTT
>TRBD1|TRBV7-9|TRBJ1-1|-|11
CASSYGTAAFF
TGTGCCAGCAGTTACGGGACAGCTGCTTTCTTT
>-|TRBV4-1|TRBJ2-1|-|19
CASSQEWVYDSSSYNEQFF
TGCGCCAGCAGCCAAGAGTGGGTCTACGACAGCAGCTCCTACAATGAGCAGTTCTTC
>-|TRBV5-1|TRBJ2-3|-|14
CASSPYTRTDTQYF
TGCGCCAGCAGCCCGTACACTAGGACAGATACGCAGTATTTT
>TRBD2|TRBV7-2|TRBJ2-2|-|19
CASSSTVAGGLVFTGELFF
TGTGCCAGCAGCTCGACCGTCGCGGGGGGGCTTGTATTCACCGGGGAGCTGTTTTTT
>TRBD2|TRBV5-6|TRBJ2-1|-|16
CASSLALAGVRNEQFF
TGTGCCAGCAGCTTGGCTCTAGCGGGGGTTCGCAATGAGCAGTTCTTC
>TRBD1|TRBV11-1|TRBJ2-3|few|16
CASSSGRTGRPDTQYF
TGTGCCAGCAGCTCGGGAAGGACAGGGCGTCCAGATACGCAGTATTTT
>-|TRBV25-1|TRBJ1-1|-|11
CASSEPGEAFF
TGTGCCAGCAGTGAACCAGGGGAAGCTTTCTTT
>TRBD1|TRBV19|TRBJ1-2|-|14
CAIRGTDRTYGYTF
TGTGCCATAAGGGGGACAGACAGAACCTATGGCTACACCTTC
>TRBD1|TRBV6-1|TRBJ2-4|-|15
CASSEATGSQNIQYF
TGTGCCAGCAGTGAAGCGACAGGGAGCCAAAACATTCAGTACTTC
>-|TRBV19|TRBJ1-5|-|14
CASSTGMSNQPQHF
TGTGCCAGTAGTACAGGGATGAGCAATCAGCCCCAGCATTTT
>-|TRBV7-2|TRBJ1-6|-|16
CASSTLGRGRASPLHF
TGTGCCAGCAGCACCCTGGGCCGGGGTCGGGCTTCACCCCTCCACTTT
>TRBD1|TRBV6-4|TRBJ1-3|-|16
CASILNRDRDRYTIYF
TGTGCCAGCATATTAAACCGGGACAGGGACCGCTACACCATATATTTT
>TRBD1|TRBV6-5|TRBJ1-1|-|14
CASRRTGVGGEAFF
TGTGCCAGCAGGCGAACAGGGGTAGGGGGGGAAGCTTTCTTT
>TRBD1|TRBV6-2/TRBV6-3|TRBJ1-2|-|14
CASSRGQGIYGYTF
TGTGCCAGCAGTCGTGGACAGGGAATCTATGGCTACACCTTC
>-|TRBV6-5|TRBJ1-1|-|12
CASFGMPSEAFF
TGTGCCAGCTTCGGGATGCCGTCTGAAGCTTTCTTT
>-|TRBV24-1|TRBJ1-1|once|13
CATSGRLNTEAFF
TGTGCCACCAGTGGGCGGTTGAACACTGAAGCTTTCTTT
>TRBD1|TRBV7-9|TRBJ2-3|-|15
CASSPDRVPTDTQYF
TGTGCCAGCAGCCCCGACAGGGTTCCCACAGATACGCAGTATTTT
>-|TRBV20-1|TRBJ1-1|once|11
CSARGNTEAFF
TGCAGTGCTCGGGGTAACACTGAAGCTTTCTTT
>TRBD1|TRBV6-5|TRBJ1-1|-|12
CASSQGDQTAFF
TGTGCCAGCAGTCAGGGGGATCAAACGGCTTTCTTT
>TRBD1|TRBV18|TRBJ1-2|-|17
CASSLAPPRTGNYGYTF
TGTGCCAGCTCACTCGCCCCCCCCCGGACAGGGAACTATGGCTACACCTTC
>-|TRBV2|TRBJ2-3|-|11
CASSVGTKQYF
TGTGCCAGCAGTGTAGGGACAAAGCAGTATTTT
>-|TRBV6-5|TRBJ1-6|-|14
CASSYSAGRAPLHF
TGTGCCAGCAGTTACTCTGCAGGGAGGGCACCCCTCCACTTT
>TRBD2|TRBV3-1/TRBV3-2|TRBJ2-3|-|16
CASSLGLAGNTDTQYF
TGTGCCAGCAGCCTTGGACTAGCGGGGAACACAGATACGCAGTATTTT
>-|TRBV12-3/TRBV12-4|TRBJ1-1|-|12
CASSFFGTEAFF
TGTGCCAGCAGTTTTTTCGGCACTGAAGCTTTCTTT
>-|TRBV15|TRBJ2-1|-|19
CATSSRARSPGRSYNEQFF
TGTGCCACCAGCTCGCGAGCCCGGAGCCCCGGAAGGTCCTACAATGAGCAGTTCTTC
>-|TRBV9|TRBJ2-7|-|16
CASSPSGAGAYYEQYF
TGTGCCAGCAGCCCCTCCGGGGCGGGGGCTTACTACGAGCAGTACTTC
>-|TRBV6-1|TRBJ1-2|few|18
CASSEVFLASLAGYGYTF
TGTGCCAGCAGTGAAGTATTTTTGGCATCCTTGGCGGGCTATGGCTACACCTTC
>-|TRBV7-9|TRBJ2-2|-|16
CASSLDSGAGTGELFF
TGTGCCAGCAGCTTAGATAGCGGTGCGGGAACCGGGGAGCTGTTTTTT
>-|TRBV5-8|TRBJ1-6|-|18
CASKAGTNQGSYNSPLHF
TGTGCCAGCAAGGCAGGGACTAACCAGGGCTCCTATAATTCACCCCTCCACTTT
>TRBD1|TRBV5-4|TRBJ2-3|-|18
CASSLAKIGTGVLDTQYF
TGTGCCAGCAGCTTGGCCAAGATCGGGACAGGGGTTTTGGATACGCAGTATTTT
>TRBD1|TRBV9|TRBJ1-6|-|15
CASSVEQGLRTPLHF
TGTGCCAGCAGCGTAGAACAGGGGTTGAGGACACCCCTCCACTTT
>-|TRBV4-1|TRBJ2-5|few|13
CASSPSGSETQYF
TGCGCCAGCAGCCCGAGTGGGAGCGAGACCCAGTACTTC
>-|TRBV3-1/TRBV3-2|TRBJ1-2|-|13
CASSQGPRFPDTF
TGTGCCAGCAGCCAAGGCCCCCGGTTCCCCGACACCTTC
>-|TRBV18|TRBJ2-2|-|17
CASSLTHRVVLPGELFF
TGTGCCAGCTCACTCACCCACAGGGTCGTTCTCCCCGGGGAGCTGTTTTTT
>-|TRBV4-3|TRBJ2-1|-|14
CASSQNRRGNEQFF
TGCGCCAGCAGCCAAAATAGGAGGGGCAATGAGCAGTTCTTC
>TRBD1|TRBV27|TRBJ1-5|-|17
CASSLLGQGYSNQPQHF
TGTGCCAGCAGTTTATTGGGACAGGGTTATAGCAATCAGCCCCAGCATTTT
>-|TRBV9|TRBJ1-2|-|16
CASTPKMNPTNYGYTF
TGTGCCAGCACTCCTAAGATGAATCCGACTAACTATGGCTACACCTTC
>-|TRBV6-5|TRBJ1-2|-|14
CASSYSIQTSGYTF
TGTGCCAGCAGTTACTCGATACAGACGTCGGGCTACACCTTC
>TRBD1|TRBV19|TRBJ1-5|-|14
CASSQGALSQPQHF
TGTGCCAGTAGTCAGGGGGCGTTAAGTCAGCCCCAGCATTTT
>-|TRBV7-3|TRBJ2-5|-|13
CASSPSYGETQYF
TGTGCCAGCAGCCCGAGTTACGGAGAGACCCAGTACTTC
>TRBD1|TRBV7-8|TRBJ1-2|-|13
CASGKMDRGIYTF
TGTGCCAGCGGCAAAATGGACAGGGGAATCTACACCTTC
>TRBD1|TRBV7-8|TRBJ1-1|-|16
CASSWGTGELNTEAFF
TGTGCCAGCAGCTGGGGGACAGGGGAACTGAACACTGAAGCTTTCTTT
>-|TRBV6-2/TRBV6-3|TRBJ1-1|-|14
CASSYMDRSAEAFF
TGTGCCAGCAGTTACATGGACCGTAGCGCTGAAGCTTTCTTT
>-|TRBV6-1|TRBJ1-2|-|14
CASSEGSGRYGYTF
TGTGCCAGCAGTGAAGGTTCAGGGCGCTATGGCTACACCTTC
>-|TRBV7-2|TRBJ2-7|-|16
CASSPRGRGASYEQYF
TGTGCCAGCAGCCCCAGGGGTCGGGGGGCGTCCTACGAGCAGTACTTC
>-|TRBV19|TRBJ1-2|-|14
CASTDRGQRDGYTF
TGTGCCAGTACCGATAGGGGTCAGCGAGATGGCTACACCTTC
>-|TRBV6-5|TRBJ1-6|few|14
CASLSAGGHSPLHF
TGTGCCAGCCTCTCCGCGGGCGGGCATTCACCCCTCCACTTT
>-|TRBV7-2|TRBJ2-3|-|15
CASSRVIDNADTQYF
TGTGCCAGCAGCCGGGTCATCGATAACGCAGATACGCAGTATTTT